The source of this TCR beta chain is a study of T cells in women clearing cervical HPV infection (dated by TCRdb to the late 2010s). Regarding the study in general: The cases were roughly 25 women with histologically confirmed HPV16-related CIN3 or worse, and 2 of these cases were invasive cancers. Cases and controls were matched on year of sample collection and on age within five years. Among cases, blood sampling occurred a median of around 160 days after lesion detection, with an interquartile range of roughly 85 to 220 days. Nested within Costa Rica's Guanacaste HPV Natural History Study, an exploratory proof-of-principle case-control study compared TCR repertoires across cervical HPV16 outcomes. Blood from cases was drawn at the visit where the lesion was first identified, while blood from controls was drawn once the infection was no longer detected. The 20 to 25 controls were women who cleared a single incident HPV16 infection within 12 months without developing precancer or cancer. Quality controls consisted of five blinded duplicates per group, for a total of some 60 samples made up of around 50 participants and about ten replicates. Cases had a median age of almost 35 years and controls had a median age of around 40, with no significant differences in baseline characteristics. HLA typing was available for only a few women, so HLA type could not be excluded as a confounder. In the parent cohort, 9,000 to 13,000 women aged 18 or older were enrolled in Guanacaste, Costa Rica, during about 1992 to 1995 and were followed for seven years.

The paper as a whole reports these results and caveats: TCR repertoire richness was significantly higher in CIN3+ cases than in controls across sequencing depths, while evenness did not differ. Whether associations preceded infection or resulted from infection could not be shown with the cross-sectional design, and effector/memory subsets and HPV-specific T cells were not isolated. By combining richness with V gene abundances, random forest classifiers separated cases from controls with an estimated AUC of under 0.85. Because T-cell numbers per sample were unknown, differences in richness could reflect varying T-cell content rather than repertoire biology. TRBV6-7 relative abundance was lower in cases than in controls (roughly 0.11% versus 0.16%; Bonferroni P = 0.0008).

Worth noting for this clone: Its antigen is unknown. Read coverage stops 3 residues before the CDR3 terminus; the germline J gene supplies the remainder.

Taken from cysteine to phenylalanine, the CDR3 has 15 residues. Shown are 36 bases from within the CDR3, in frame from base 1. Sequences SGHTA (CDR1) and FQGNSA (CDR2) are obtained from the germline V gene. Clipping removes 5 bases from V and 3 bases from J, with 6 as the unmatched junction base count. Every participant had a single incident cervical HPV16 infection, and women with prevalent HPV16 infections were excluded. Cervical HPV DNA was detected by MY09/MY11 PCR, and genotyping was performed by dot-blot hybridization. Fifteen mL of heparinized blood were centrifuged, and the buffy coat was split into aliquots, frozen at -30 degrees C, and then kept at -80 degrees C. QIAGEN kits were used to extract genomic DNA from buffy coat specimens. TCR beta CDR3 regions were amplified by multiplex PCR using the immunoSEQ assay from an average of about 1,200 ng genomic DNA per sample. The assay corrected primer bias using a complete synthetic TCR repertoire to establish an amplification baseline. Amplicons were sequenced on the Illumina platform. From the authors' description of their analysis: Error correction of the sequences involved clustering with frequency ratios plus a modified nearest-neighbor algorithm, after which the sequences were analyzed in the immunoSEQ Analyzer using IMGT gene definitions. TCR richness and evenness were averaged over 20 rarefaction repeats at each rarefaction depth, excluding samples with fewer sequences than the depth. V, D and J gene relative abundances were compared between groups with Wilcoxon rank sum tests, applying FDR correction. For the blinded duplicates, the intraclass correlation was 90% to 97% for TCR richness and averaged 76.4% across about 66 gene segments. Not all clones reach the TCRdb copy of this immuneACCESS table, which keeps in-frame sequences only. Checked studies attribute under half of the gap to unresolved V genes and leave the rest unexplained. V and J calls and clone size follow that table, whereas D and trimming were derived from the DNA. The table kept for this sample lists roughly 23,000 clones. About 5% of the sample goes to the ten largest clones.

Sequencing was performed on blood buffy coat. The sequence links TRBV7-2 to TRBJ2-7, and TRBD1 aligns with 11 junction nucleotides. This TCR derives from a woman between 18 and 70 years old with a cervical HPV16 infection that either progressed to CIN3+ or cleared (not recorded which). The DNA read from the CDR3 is TGTGCCAGCAGCCTAACCGGGACAGGGGGCTACGAG. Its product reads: CASSLTGTGGYE. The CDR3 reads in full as CASSLTGTGGYEQYF.